This TCR beta chain was sequenced for a study of CD8 T cells in Susac syndrome. An input of roughly 0.45 to 1 ug of RNA was subjected to reverse transcription using random hexamers. TCRdb reprocessed the immunoSEQ multiplex PCR reads via MiXCR and lists one record per CDR3 protein. The table records fewer than 150,000 distinct CDR3 sequences, more than 75% of them present only once. Unmatched junction bases numbered 8, after V lost 4 bases and J lost 10 bases. This CDR3 region has 14 residues. In germline, CDR1 is MGHRA, CDR2 YSYEKL. The gene calls are TRBV4-1 and TRBJ1-2; 11 bases fit TRBD1. Source material: CD8+ T cells from PBMCs. The sequence derives from a human donor with multiple sclerosis. DNA for the CDR3: TGCGCCAGCAGCCTACTCGGACAGGGGGCCCTCTACACCTTC. Translating it yields CASSLLGQGALYTF.